This T cell receptor (beta chain) was sequenced in a study of cytomegalovirus exposure and HLA in healthy donors. Study results and caveats: Reports credit the classifier with highly specific, highly sensitive diagnosis of cytomegalovirus status. Beyond CMV serostatus, there was no information to go on about immune exposure.

The primer mix had 60 Vbeta and 13 Jbeta primers. Method: immunoSEQ multiplex PCR; TCRdb's copy keeps in-frame clones and lacks some. The sample includes 150,000 to 160,000 clones, 70% to 80% of them seen just once. To note about this clone: Its antigen is not identified.

This TCR derives from a man between 25 and 39 years old in good health and CMV-seropositive. The sequencing sample was made of PBMCs.

For the CDR3, the DNA is TGTGCCAGCAGCGTAGGTCAGGGGTTTCGCGAGCAGTACTTC. It translates to CASSVGQGFREQYF. The chain has TRBV9 and TRBJ2-7, with a weak D call TRBD1 (6 bases). V was clipped by 0 bases and J by 6 bases, with 13 bases between them. CDR3 size: 14 residues. The germline V gene has CDR1 SGDLS and CDR2 YYNGEE.